A selection of T cell receptor beta chains follows, all from one sample in a study of naive and memory T cell subsets. Each CDR3 protein is one row after TCRdb ran MiXCR on the UMI-ligation and nested PCR reads. This table has about 150,000 distinct CDR3 sequences, about a sixth appearing once. Sample: naive CD4+ T cells from blood. Receptor source: a human donor in good health. Both conserved end residues are part of each CDR3. D genes are given only for firm matches. The size of a clone is reported for some rows only, either as once, few or many, or as a class for expanded clones.

V gene	J gene	D gene	clone size	CDR3 DNA	CDR3 protein
TRBV2	TRBJ1-2	NA	NA	TGTGTCAGCAGAGCTAGCATGGAAGAGCGCTACACCTTC	CVSRASMEERYTF
TRBV6-5	TRBJ2-7	NA	NA	TGTGCCAGCAGGCCCCAGGGCTGGGGGGTCTACGAGCAGTACTTC	CASRPQGWGVYEQYF
TRBV6-2/TRBV6-3	TRBJ2-5	TRBD1	NA	TGTGCCAGCAGGCCGGTTTGGGACAGGGGTAGAGAGACCCAGTACTTC	CASRPVWDRGRETQYF
TRBV27	TRBJ2-1	NA	few	TGTGCCAGCAGTTCGTACCGGGACTCCGGCTACAATGAGCAGTTCTTC	CASSSYRDSGYNEQFF
TRBV19	TRBJ2-5	NA	once	TGTGCCAGTAGAGAGGGTATGGGGACCCAGTACTTC	CASREGMGTQYF
TRBV6-2/TRBV6-3	TRBJ2-1	TRBD1	NA	TGTGCCAGCTGGGGACAGCTCTACAATGAGCAGTTCTTC	CASWGQLYNEQFF
TRBV11-2	TRBJ1-2	NA	NA	TGTGCCAGCACCGCTCCCCGACGGGGGCCGAACTATGGCTACACCTTC	CASTAPRRGPNYGYTF
TRBV4-3	TRBJ2-2	NA	few	TGCGCCAGCAGCCAAGAGAGGGCAGCGAACACCGGGGAGCTGTTTTTT	CASSQERAANTGELFF
TRBV10-1	TRBJ2-1	NA	few	TGCGCCAGTAGGAAGGACCCCTACAATGAGCAGTTCTTC	CASRKDPYNEQFF
TRBV12-3/TRBV12-4	TRBJ1-1	TRBD1	NA	TGTGCCAGCACCTCCGGACAGGGATTTTGGACTGAAGCTTTCTTT	CASTSGQGFWTEAFF
TRBV6-5	TRBJ2-7	NA	few	TGTGCCAGCAGTTACGCCAGGGAGCAGTACTTC	CASSYAREQYF
TRBV29-1	TRBJ2-3	TRBD1	few	TGCAGCGCTGTTGCGGGACAGGGGAACCCAGATACGCAGTATTTT	CSAVAGQGNPDTQYF
TRBV5-8	TRBJ2-7	TRBD1	few	TGTGCCAGCAGCTTTAGAGGGACAGTAATCTACGAGCAGTACTTC	CASSFRGTVIYEQYF
TRBV4-1	TRBJ2-3	TRBD2	few	TGCGCCAGCAGCCAAGAAAGCGCGGTCGGGCTAGCGGGAGTTTCGCAGTATTTT	CASSQESAVGLAGVSQYF
TRBV7-2	TRBJ2-7	NA	few	TGTGCCAGCAGCTTAGTTTTAGTTAGCAGTTCAAGCTCCTACGAGCAGTACTTC	CASSLVLVSSSSSYEQYF
TRBV18	TRBJ2-7	NA	NA	TGTGCCAGCTCACCACCGCGGGCCCCACCTCTCGAGCAGTACTTC	CASSPPRAPPLEQYF
TRBV6-2/TRBV6-3	TRBJ2-1	NA	NA	TGTGCCAGCAGTTACGGCCGGGGCTCCTACAATGAGCAGTTCTTC	CASSYGRGSYNEQFF
TRBV6-5	TRBJ2-1	TRBD2	NA	TGTGCCAGCAAACTGACTAGCGGCCCCTACAATGAGCAGTTCTTC	CASKLTSGPYNEQFF
TRBV7-8	TRBJ2-1	NA	few	TGTGCCAGCAGCCCGGGGCGGACCAATGAGCAGTTCTTC	CASSPGRTNEQFF
TRBV29-1	TRBJ2-7	NA	NA	TGCAGCGTGAGGGCAGGTACCTACGAGCAGTACTTC	CSVRAGTYEQYF
TRBV27	TRBJ2-3	TRBD1	once	TGTGCCAGCAGTTTCATCCCACAGGGGGTAGGGGATACGCAGTATTTT	CASSFIPQGVGDTQYF
TRBV28	TRBJ2-1	NA	few	TGTGCCAGCAGTTCTCTACAGGGCAACAATGAGCAGTTCTTC	CASSSLQGNNEQFF
TRBV12-3/TRBV12-4	TRBJ2-2	NA	NA	TGTGCCAGCAGTGCCGGGGGCCTCAGCTGGCTCGCCGGGGAGCTGTTTTTT	CASSAGGLSWLAGELFF
TRBV5-1	TRBJ2-5	TRBD2	few	TGCGCCAGCACCCCGGGCGGTAGCGGGCTACAAGAGACCCAGTACTTC	CASTPGGSGLQETQYF
TRBV29-1	TRBJ1-5	NA	NA	TGCAGCGTTGGAGCAGGGGATCAGCCCCAGCATTTT	CSVGAGDQPQHF
TRBV10-3	TRBJ2-5	TRBD1	NA	TGTGCCATCAGTGAAAGGACAGGGGTGACGGAGACCCAGTACTTC	CAISERTGVTETQYF
TRBV6-1	TRBJ2-7	NA	NA	TGTGCCAGCAGTGTTGATCGCTCCTACGAGCAGTACTTC	CASSVDRSYEQYF
TRBV12-3/TRBV12-4	TRBJ2-1	TRBD1	NA	TGTGCCAGCAGGTCAGACAGGGGCAGCAATGAGCAGTTCTTC	CASRSDRGSNEQFF
TRBV4-1	TRBJ2-1	TRBD2	few	TGCGCCAGCACGAACTCGGGGCGGGAGGTTTATAATGAGCAGTTCTTC	CASTNSGREVYNEQFF
TRBV15	TRBJ2-3	NA	NA	TGTGCCACCAGCGAGGACGGGACAACAGATACGCAGTATTTT	CATSEDGTTDTQYF
TRBV5-5	TRBJ2-3	NA	NA	TGTGCCAGCAGTTCGGATGTTAACACAGATACGCAGTATTTT	CASSSDVNTDTQYF
TRBV6-5	TRBJ2-7	NA	few	TGTGCCAGCAGCCGACAGGCTAGTACGTCGGCGCAGTACTTC	CASSRQASTSAQYF
TRBV6-6	TRBJ1-5	NA	NA	TGTGCCAGCAGTTACTCTATGACAGGCACTCAGCCCCAGCATTTT	CASSYSMTGTQPQHF
TRBV19	TRBJ2-1	NA	few	TGTGCCAGTAGTATTTCGACCAGCTCCTACAATGAGCAGTTCTTC	CASSISTSSYNEQFF
TRBV3-1	TRBJ2-3	NA	NA	TGTGCCAGCAGCCAAGGTTTCGGAGATACGCAGTATTTT	CASSQGFGDTQYF
TRBV2	TRBJ2-3	TRBD2	NA	TGTGCCAGCAGTGAGCCGCTAGCGGGAAGCACAGATACGCAGTATTTT	CASSEPLAGSTDTQYF
TRBV7-3	TRBJ2-1	TRBD2	NA	TGTGCCAGCAGCTCGCAAACTAGCGGCTCATACAATGAGCAGTTCTTC	CASSSQTSGSYNEQFF
TRBV18	TRBJ2-3	NA	many	TGTGCCAGCTCACCACCAGTCCTAGCGAACACAGATACGCAGTATTTT	CASSPPVLANTDTQYF
TRBV12-3/TRBV12-4	TRBJ2-1	NA	NA	TGTGCCAGCAGTTTGGTGTCTGCTATTTACAATGAGCAGTTCTTC	CASSLVSAIYNEQFF
TRBV29-1	TRBJ1-3	NA	NA	TGCAGCGTTGGGAGAGCAGGGAGTGCCATATATTTT	CSVGRAGSAIYF